This is a list of T cell receptor beta chains from one sample in a study of cytomegalovirus exposure and HLA in healthy donors. Sequencing used immunoSEQ multiplex PCR; TCRdb keeps in-frame clones, though not all of them. The sample records 150,000 to 180,000 clones, less than 90% being singletons. The sequenced material came from PBMCs. The receptor source for this set is a man aged 18 to 35 in good health and CMV-seropositive. CDR3s include the opening cysteine and the closing phenylalanine or tryptophan. The D gene is left open where the match is weak. The size of a clone is reported for some rows only, either as once, few or many, or as a class for expanded clones.

clone_size | j_call | v_call | d_call | cdr3_nt | cdr3_aa
. | TRBJ2-3 | TRBV5-4 | TRBD2 | TGTGCCAGCAGCTCGGGACTAGCGGGGGCGACAGATACGCAGTATTTT | CASSSGLAGATDTQYF
. | TRBJ2-2 | TRBV7-9 | . | TGTGCCAGCAGCTTTCGAGAAACCGGGGAGCTGTTTTTT | CASSFRETGELFF
. | TRBJ2-7 | TRBV18 | TRBD2 | TGTGCCAGCGTCCGGTCAGCGGGAGGATCCTACGAGCAGTACTTC | CASVRSAGGSYEQYF
. | TRBJ2-3 | TRBV12-5 | TRBD2 | TGTGCTAGTGGTTTGTCCAGGGCTAGCGGGGGGGCCCACGATACGCAGTATTTT | CASGLSRASGGAHDTQYF
. | TRBJ2-7 | TRBV27 | TRBD2 | TGTGCCAGCGCTTGGCCGGGACTAGCGGGACCTCCATCCTACGAGCAGTACTTC | CASAWPGLAGPPSYEQYF
once | TRBJ2-3 | TRBV29-1 | TRBD1 | TGCAGCGTACACGGACAGGTCAGCACAGATACGCAGTATTTT | CSVHGQVSTDTQYF
. | TRBJ2-2 | TRBV6-6 | . | TGTGCCAGCAGTACGGGTCTATCAACGAACACCGGGGAGCTGTTTTTT | CASSTGLSTNTGELFF
. | TRBJ2-3 | TRBV4-2 | TRBD2 | TGTGCCAGCAGCCAAGATCTGTTACGGGAGGCCCCAGATACGCAGTATTTT | CASSQDLLREAPDTQYF
. | TRBJ2-3 | TRBV6-6 | TRBD1 | TGTGCCAGCAGGCTGGACAGGGGGAGCACAGATACGCAGTATTTT | CASRLDRGSTDTQYF
. | TRBJ2-7 | TRBV6-5 | . | TGTGCCAGCAGTTACTCCGGGGATCACGAGCAGTACTTC | CASSYSGDHEQYF
. | TRBJ1-6 | TRBV27 | . | TGTGCCAGCAGTTTGATGGGGAGCTCCTATAATTCACCCCTCCACTTT | CASSLMGSSYNSPLHF
. | TRBJ2-5 | TRBV29-1 | TRBD1 | TGCAGCGTTGGTGCTGGACAGGGGACCCAGTACTTC | CSVGAGQGTQYF
. | TRBJ1-2 | TRBV7-2 | TRBD1 | TGTGCCAGCAGCAAACGACACGAGGACAGGGGGGTGTATGGCTACACCTTC | CASSKRHEDRGVYGYTF
. | TRBJ1-1 | TRBV9 | TRBD1 | TGTGCCAGCAGCCCCGACAGGGGGCTTGTGAACACTGAAGCTTTCTTT | CASSPDRGLVNTEAFF
. | TRBJ2-3 | TRBV10-2 | TRBD2 | TGCGCCAGCAGGGGACTAGCGGCCACAGATACGCAGTATTTT | CASRGLAATDTQYF
. | TRBJ1-5 | TRBV6-5 | TRBD1 | TGTGCCAGCAGAACAGGGGAAAGCAATCAGCCCCAGCATTTT | CASRTGESNQPQHF
. | TRBJ1-1 | TRBV28 | . | TGTGCCAGCCGCGAGAACACTGAAGCTTTCTTT | CASRENTEAFF
. | TRBJ2-3 | TRBV6-1 | TRBD2 | TGTGCCAGCAGTTCGACTAGCGGGGGATCTGATACGCAGTATTTT | CASSSTSGGSDTQYF
once | TRBJ2-2 | TRBV5-4 | TRBD2 | TGTGCCAGCAGCTTGGCTAGCGGGGGGACGGGCGGGGAGCTGTTTTTT | CASSLASGGTGGELFF
. | TRBJ2-2 | TRBV19 | TRBD2 | TGTGCCAGTAGTCCCTCACCAGGACTAGCGGGTCCCACCGGGGAGCTGTTTTTT | CASSPSPGLAGPTGELFF
. | TRBJ2-4 | TRBV7-2 | . | TGTGCCAGCAGCTTAAAGGGATCGGGAAGGAACATTCAGTACTTC | CASSLKGSGRNIQYF
. | TRBJ1-1 | TRBV30 | TRBD1 | TGTGCCGGTACAACCGGGACAGGGGGCACTGAAGCTTTCTTT | CAGTTGTGGTEAFF
. | TRBJ2-5 | TRBV11-3 | . | TGTGCCAGCAGCTTAGGGGTCGTAGGGGGTCGGGAGACCCAGTACTTC | CASSLGVVGGRETQYF
. | TRBJ1-2 | TRBV29-1 | TRBD1 | TGCAGCGTGGTGGGGGACAGGGACTTCTATGGCTACACCTTC | CSVVGDRDFYGYTF
. | TRBJ2-5 | TRBV19 | . | TGTGCCAGTAGTCCTCGCCAGCAGGAAGGTGGGGAGACCCAGTACTTC | CASSPRQQEGGETQYF
. | TRBJ1-4 | TRBV13 | . | TGTGCCAGCAGCTTAGGGGGCAATGAAAAACTGTTTTTT | CASSLGGNEKLFF
. | TRBJ2-1 | TRBV18 | . | TGTGCCAGCTCTCCAAGGGGCCAGCCAATGGTGCAGTTCTTC | CASSPRGQPMVQFF
. | TRBJ2-3 | TRBV6-4 | . | TGTGCCAGCAGTGGAGGTGGTCTTTCGGGCACAGATACGCAGTATTTT | CASSGGGLSGTDTQYF
. | TRBJ2-3 | TRBV2 | TRBD1 | TGTGCCAGCAGTCCAGAACAGGGGGGAGATACGCAGTATTTT | CASSPEQGGDTQYF
. | TRBJ1-4 | TRBV5-1 | . | TGCGCCAGCAGGAAGGGGAGGGATGAAAAACTGTTTTTT | CASRKGRDEKLFF
. | TRBJ1-1 | TRBV4-3 | . | TGCGCCAGCGGAGCCAGGGAGGATACTGAAGCTTTCTTT | CASGAREDTEAFF